This TCR beta chain is drawn from a study of regulatory T cells in long-lasting Graves disease. The time point is: newly diagnosed GD, antithyroid drugs for less than 3 months. PBMCs were the source of the RNA used for TCR sequencing. In Xi'an, China, an endocrinology department was the source of patients. Germline V gene data show CDR1 as MDHEN and CDR2 as SYDVKM. The CDR3 is 11 amino acids. Trimming shortened V by 3 bases and J by 7 bases, and 6 bases separated the two germline ends. This clonotype has a count of ten or more. Its antigen is currently unknown. TCR beta libraries were built with iRepertoire HTBI primers and Arm-PCR of CDR3 regions. TCRdb used MiXCR to reprocess the multiplex PCR reads, holding one entry per CDR3 protein. The data contain roughly 430,000 distinct CDR3 sequences, over 15% of them seen just once; the ten biggest clones take up about 10%. Study results and limitations: Among persistent patients, a larger number of public clonotypes were shared (over 2,500) than among newly diagnosed patients (about 1,000).

These data also formed part of another study, on T cells in Graves' hyperthyroidism and ophthalmopathy. That publication notes: Among the patients, aged 18 to 65, hyperthyroidism was newly diagnosed and had lasted under 2 months.

The source of this sequence is a woman in her 30s with Graves disease. Source: peripheral blood mononuclear cells (PBMCs), taken at new diagnosis, from a patient treated with antithyroid drugs. The chain has TRBV28 and TRBJ1-2, with D uncertain. The CDR3 loop is CASSFTRGYTF. CDR3 bases: TGTGCCAGCAGTTTCACCCGTGGCTACACCTTC.